This T cell receptor beta chain was documented in a study of lymphopenia after photon versus proton radiotherapy. The assay was immunoSEQ multiplex PCR, and TCRdb's table has in-frame clones only and misses some. The sample lists some 31,000 clones; 84% were seen once. V lost 1 base, J lost 10 bases, and 5 bases lay in between. The CDR3 has 11 residues. Germline CDR1 SGHTA, CDR2 FQGNSA. This clone showed up just once. Material: peripheral blood, obtained from a patient treated with proton-based radiotherapy. The chain joins TRBV7-2 to TRBJ2-1; D unclear. This TCR was recovered from a woman aged 70-85 years with pancreatic cancer. CDR3 DNA sequence: TGTGCCAGCAGCTTAGAGTTAGAGCAGTTCTTC. Translation: CASSLELEQFF.